These 6 T cell receptor beta chains originate from one sample sequenced in a study of identifying expanded T cells in peripheral blood (dated by TCRdb to between 2018 and 2021). The library was obtained by the immunoSEQ multiplex PCR assay. TCRdb limited this immuneACCESS table to in-frame rearrangements with V and J called. A share of clones is missing; checked studies link under half to unresolved V genes, and the rest is unexplained. A total of more than 70,000 clones appear in this sample, approximately 86% of them only once. In total, the top ten clones hold roughly 5.5% of the sample. The sequencing input was blood. These receptors came from a person aged 18 to 69 in good health.

This chain joins TRBV4-3 and TRBJ2-7; TRBD1 agrees at 8 bases. After removal of 4 bases from V and 2 bases from J, the junction contained 10 bases not matched to a gene. CDR1 is LGHNA, CDR2 YSLEER, per germline. This CDR3 is built from 16 residues. CDR3 nucleotides: TGCGCCAGCAGCCGAGTATCCCAGGGGGCGACCTACGAGCAGTACTTC. Amino acids: CASSRVSQGATYEQYF.

The chain combines TRBV18 with TRBJ2-3, with D unclear. The V end was cut by 1 base, the J end by 8 bases, with 10 bases between. Germline CDR1 is KGHSH and CDR2 is LQKENI. The CDR3 spans 13 residues. This chain's CDR3 is CASSPRRPATQYF. In DNA form, the CDR3 reads TGTGCCAGCTCACCACGCCGACCTGCTACGCAGTATTTT.

This chain joins TRBV2 and TRBJ2-7; 7 nucleotides align to TRBD1. Germline-derived CDR1 and CDR2 are SNHLY and FYNNEI. Trimming cost V 4 bases and J 6 bases; bases outside gene matches: 15. This CDR3 region has 16 residues. CDR3 sequence reads: CASSVPPSTGLREQYF. CDR3 nucleotides: TGTGCCAGCAGTGTACCCCCTTCGACAGGGCTTCGCGAGCAGTACTTC. Based on the CDR3 plus reference TRBV2 and TRBJ2-7, the full variable domain is EPEVTQTPSHQVTQMGQEVILRCVPISNHLYFYWYRQILGQKVEFLVSFYNNEISEKSEIFDDQFSVERPDGSNFTLKIRSTKLEDSAMYFCASSVPPSTGLREQYFGPGTRLTVT.

In its sample, this clone was seen a few times. The chain has TRBV19 and TRBJ1-5; D is ambiguous. The CDR3 runs to 13 residues. Trimming took off 2 bases at V and 7 bases at J, with 9 bases between the two ends. Germline-derived CDR1 and CDR2 are LNHDA and SQIVND (reference sequence). The CDR3 DNA reads TGTGCCAGTAGTATAAACTCTGGGCAGCCCCAGCATTTT. Amino acid sequence: CASSINSGQPQHF.

DNA for the CDR3: TGTGCCAGCTCACCCAGGACGGCAGATGAAAAACTGTTTTTT. Protein product: CASSPRTADEKLFF. The chain combines TRBV18 with TRBJ1-4; no definite D call. The CDR3 is 14 residues long. Germline V gene data show CDR1 as KGHSH and CDR2 as LQKENI. Deletions cut 3 bases from V and 6 bases from J, with 11 bases between.

The V call is TRBV30, the J call TRBJ1-5, with D possibly TRBD1 on 6 matching bases. Trimming removed 2 bases at V and 9 bases at J, with 14 bases between. Germline V gene sequence: CDR1 GTSNPN, CDR2 SVGIG (reference sequence). This CDR3 has 13 residues. In DNA form, the CDR3 reads TGTGCCTGGAGTCGTGGGGACATCAGGCCCCAGCATTTT. Translating gives CAWSRGDIRPQHF.